This T cell receptor (beta chain) was documented in a study of T cell responses to AZD1222 COVID-19 vaccine. Study results and limitations: The sample set comprised mostly white British donors with more females, and clonal diversity was possibly underestimated.

Profiling relied on immunoSEQ multiplex PCR, and the TCRdb table lists in-frame clones only, not all of them. Among about 78,000 clones listed, 88% were seen once. The CDR3 is made up of 15 amino acids. Per germline, CDR1 SNHLY and CDR2 FYNNEI. The ends were cut back, 4 bases at V and 0 bases at J, with 10 bases in the middle. A word on this clone: Its antigen remains unidentified.

The sequence was collected from an adult in good health. The chain joins TRBV2 to TRBJ2-4; D unclear. The input for sequencing was peripheral blood, taken on day 0 of MenACWY control vaccination. The chain's CDR3 is CASSVADLAKNIQYF. DNA for the CDR3: TGTGCCAGCAGTGTGGCGGATCTAGCCAAAAACATTCAGTACTTC.